This T cell receptor (beta chain) was profiled in a study of blood T cell repertoires in COVID-19. Trimming left V 0 bases short and J 1 base short, with 7 bases between. CDR1 is LNHDA and CDR2 is SQIVND in the germline V gene (reference sequence). The CDR3 extends over 15 amino acids. This clone turned up a few times. TCRdb's copy holds only in-frame clones and misses some; the assay was immunoSEQ multiplex PCR. The table records about 170,000 clones, 70% to 85% of them present only once. Sequencing input: peripheral blood. The chain couples TRBV19 to TRBJ1-5; TRBD1 is a possible D gene (6 bases). This clonotype originated in a woman aged 40 to 50 with COVID-19, enrolled during active disease. In DNA form, the CDR3 reads TGTGCCAGTAGTATAGAGGACAGAAGCAATCAGCCCCAGCATTTT. Its translation: CASSIEDRSNQPQHF.